This T cell receptor (beta chain) was profiled in a study of blood T cell repertoires in COVID-19. Across the whole study: Samples came from the United States, Italy and Spain, spanning acute and convalescent COVID-19.

Sequencing used immunoSEQ multiplex PCR; TCRdb keeps in-frame clones, though not all of them. The profile shows a few hundred thousand clones, roughly four fifths of them singletons. Per the germline V gene, CDR1 is LNHDA and CDR2 is SQIVND (reference sequence). The ends were cut back, 6 bases at V and 6 bases at J, with 14 bases in the middle. The length of the CDR3 is 14 residues. The origin of this receptor is a middle-aged man who had recovered from COVID-19. The sequenced sample consisted of PBMCs or T cells enriched from blood (not recorded which). This rearrangement joins TRBV19 to TRBJ1-4; a possible D gene is TRBD1 (5 bases). CDR3 nucleotide sequence: TGTGCCAGTAGACCCGGGACTTCTTATGAAAAACTGTTTTTT. Its protein is CASRPGTSYEKLFF.